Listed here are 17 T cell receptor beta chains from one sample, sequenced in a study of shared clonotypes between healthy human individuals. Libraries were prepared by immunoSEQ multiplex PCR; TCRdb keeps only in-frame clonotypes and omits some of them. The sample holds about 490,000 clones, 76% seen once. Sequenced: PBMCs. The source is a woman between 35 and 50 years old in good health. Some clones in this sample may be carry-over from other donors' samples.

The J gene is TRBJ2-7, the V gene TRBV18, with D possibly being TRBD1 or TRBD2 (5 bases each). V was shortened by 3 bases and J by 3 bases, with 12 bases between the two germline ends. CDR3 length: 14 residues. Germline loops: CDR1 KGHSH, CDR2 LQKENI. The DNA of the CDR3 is TGTGCCAGCTCACCCTACGGGGCTAACTACGAGCAGTACTTC. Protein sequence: CASSPYGANYEQYF.

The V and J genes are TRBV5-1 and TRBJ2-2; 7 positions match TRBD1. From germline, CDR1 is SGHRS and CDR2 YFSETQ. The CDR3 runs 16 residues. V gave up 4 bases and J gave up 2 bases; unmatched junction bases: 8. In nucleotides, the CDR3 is TGCGCCAGCAGCGCCAGGACAGGTATTAACACCGGGGAGCTGTTTTTT. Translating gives CASSARTGINTGELFF.

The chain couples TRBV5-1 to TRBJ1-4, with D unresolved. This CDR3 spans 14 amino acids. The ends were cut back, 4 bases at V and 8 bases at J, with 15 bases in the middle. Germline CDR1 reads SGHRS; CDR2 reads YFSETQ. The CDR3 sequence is CASSPPGGGEKLFF. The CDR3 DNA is TGCGCCAGCAGCCCCCCGGGAGGCGGCGAAAAACTGTTTTTT.

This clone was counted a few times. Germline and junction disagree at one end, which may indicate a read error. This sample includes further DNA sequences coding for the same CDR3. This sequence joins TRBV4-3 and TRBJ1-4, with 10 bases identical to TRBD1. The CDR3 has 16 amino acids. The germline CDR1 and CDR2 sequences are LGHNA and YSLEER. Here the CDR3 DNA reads TGCGCCAGCAGCCAAGATCTTGGGACAGGGGCCGAAAAGCTGTTCTTT. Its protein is CASSQDLGTGAEKLFF.

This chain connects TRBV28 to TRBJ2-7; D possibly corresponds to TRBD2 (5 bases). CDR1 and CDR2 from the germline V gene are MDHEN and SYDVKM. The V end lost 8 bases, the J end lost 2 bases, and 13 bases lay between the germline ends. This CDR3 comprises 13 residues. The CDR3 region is CASGLAGTYEQYF. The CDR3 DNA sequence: TGTGCCAGCGGGCTAGCAGGCACCTACGAGCAGTACTTC.

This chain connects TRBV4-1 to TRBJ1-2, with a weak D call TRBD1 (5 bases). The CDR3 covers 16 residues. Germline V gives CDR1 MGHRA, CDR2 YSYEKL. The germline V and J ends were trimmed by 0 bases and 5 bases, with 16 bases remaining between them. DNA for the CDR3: TGCGCCAGCAGCCAAGATCGGGCGGGACCCGTTTATGGCTACACCTTC. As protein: CASSQDRAGPVYGYTF.

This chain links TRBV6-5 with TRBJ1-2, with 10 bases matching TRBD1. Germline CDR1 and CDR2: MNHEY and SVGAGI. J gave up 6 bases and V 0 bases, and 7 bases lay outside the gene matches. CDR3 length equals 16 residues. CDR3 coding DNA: TGTGCCAGCAGTTACTCGTTGGGACAGGGGAAGGATGGCTACACCTTC. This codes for CASSYSLGQGKDGYTF.

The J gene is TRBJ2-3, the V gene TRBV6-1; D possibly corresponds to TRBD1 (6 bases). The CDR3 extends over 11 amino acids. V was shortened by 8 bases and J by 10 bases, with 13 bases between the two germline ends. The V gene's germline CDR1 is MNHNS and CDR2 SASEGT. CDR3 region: CASRVGGAQYF. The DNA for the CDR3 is TGTGCCAGCCGGGTAGGGGGAGCGCAGTATTTT.

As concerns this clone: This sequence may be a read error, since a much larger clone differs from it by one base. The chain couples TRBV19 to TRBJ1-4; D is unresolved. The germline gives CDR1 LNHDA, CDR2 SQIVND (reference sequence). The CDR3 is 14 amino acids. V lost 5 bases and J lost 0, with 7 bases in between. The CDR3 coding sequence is TGTGCCAGTAGTCTGACGGCAACTAATGAAAAACTGTTTTTT. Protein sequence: CASSLTATNEKLFF.

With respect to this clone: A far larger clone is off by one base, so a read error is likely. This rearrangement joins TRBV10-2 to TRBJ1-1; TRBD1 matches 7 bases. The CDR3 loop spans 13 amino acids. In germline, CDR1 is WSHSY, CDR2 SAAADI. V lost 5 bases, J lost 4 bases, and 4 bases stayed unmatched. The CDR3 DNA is TGCGCCAGCAGTCCGACAGGGAGCACTGAAGCTTTCTTT. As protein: CASSPTGSTEAFF.

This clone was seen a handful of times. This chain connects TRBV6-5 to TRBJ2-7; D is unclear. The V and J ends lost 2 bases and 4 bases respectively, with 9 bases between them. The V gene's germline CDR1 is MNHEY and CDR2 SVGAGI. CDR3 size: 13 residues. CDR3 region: CASSYGQLYEQYF. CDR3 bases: TGTGCCAGCAGTTACGGCCAGCTTTACGAGCAGTACTTC.

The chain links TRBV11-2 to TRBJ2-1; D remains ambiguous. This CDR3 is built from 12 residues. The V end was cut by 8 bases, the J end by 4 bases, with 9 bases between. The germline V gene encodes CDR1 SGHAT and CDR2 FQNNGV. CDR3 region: CASGVLYNEQFF. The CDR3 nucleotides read TGTGCCAGCGGGGTACTTTACAATGAGCAGTTCTTC.

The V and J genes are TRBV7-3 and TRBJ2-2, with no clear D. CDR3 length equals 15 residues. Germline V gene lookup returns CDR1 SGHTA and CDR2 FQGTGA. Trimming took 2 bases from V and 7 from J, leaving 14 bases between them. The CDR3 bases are TGTGCCAGCAGCTTATCAGGCGGCCCTGGCGGGGAGCTGTTTTTT. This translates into CASSLSGGPGGELFF.

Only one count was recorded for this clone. The CDR3 region has the DNA TGTGCCAGCAGTGGGACTAGCCGGGAGGAGACCCAGTACTTC. Its translation is CASSGTSREETQYF. This sequence joins TRBV2 and TRBJ2-5; 8 positions agree with TRBD2. Germline assignment: CDR1 SNHLY and CDR2 FYNNEI. The CDR3 has 14 amino acids. The J segment lost 5 bases and the V segment lost 4 bases, leaving 6 bases of the junction unmatched. The full variable domain, in which reference TRBV2 and TRBJ2-5 provide the parts outside the CDR3, is EPEVTQTPSHQVTQMGQEVILRCVPISNHLYFYWYRQILGQKVEFLVSFYNNEISEKSEIFDDQFSVERPDGSNFTLKIRSTKLEDSAMYFCASSGTSREETQYFGPGTRLLVL.

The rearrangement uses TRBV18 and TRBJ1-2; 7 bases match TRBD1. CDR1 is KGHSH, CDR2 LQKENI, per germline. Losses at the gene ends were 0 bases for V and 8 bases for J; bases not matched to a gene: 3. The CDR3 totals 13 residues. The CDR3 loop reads CASSPPTGPGYTF. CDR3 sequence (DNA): TGTGCCAGCTCACCACCGACAGGGCCCGGCTACACCTTC.

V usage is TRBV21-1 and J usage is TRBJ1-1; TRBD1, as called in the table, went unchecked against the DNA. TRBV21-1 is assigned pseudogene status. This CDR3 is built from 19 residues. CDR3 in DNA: TGTGCCAGCAGCAAAGGCAGCAGGGTGTCCGGATCATCTGACACTGAAGCTTTCTTT. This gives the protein CASSKGSRVSGSSDTEAFF.

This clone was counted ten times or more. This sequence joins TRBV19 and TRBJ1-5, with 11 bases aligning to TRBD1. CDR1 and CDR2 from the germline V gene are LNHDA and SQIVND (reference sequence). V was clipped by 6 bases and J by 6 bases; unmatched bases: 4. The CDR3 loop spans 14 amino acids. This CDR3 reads CASRRTGGGQPQHF. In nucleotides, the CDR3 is TGTGCCAGTAGACGGACAGGGGGCGGTCAGCCCCAGCATTTT.